This T cell receptor beta chain was recovered during a study of graft-versus-host responses after intestinal transplantation. Study-wide findings and caveats: The recipient marrow held GvH clones, and some of them showed up first in ileum or blood.

CD3+CD4+ and CD3+CD8+ responders that were proliferating and CFSE-low were sorted post-reaction. The CDR3 spans 14 residues. V lost 5 bases and J lost 4, with 15 bases in between. The germline V gene encodes CDR1 MNHEY and CDR2 SMNVEV (reference sequence). TCRdb keeps only in-frame clones here, not all; method: immunoSEQ multiplex PCR. The profile shows fewer than 20,000 clones, 25% to 40% of them singletons. The rearrangement joins TRBV27 to TRBJ2-7; a weak D match, TRBD1 (6 bases). This TCR derives from a human patient who received an intestinal transplant. This specimen consisted of alloreactive CD4+ T cells from a mixed lymphocyte reaction culture, obtained before intestinal transplant. As to subset: CFSE-low proliferating T cells sorted from approximately 6-day pre-transplant mixed lymphocyte reaction (GvH or HvG direction). DNA of the CDR3: TGTGCCAGCAGTCTACAGGGAGCATGGTACGAGCAGTACTTC. Translation: CASSLQGAWYEQYF.